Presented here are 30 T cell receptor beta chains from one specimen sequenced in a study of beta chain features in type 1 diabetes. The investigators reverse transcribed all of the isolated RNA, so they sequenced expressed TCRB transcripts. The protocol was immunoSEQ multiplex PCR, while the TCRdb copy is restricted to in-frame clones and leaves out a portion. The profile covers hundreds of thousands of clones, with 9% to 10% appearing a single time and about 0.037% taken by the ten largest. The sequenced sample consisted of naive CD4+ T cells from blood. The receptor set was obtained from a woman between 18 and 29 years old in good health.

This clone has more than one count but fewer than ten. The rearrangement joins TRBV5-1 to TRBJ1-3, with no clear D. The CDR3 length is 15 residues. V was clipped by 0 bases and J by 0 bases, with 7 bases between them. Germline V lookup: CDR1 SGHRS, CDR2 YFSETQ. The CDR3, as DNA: TGCGCCAGCAGCTTGGATGGGAGCTCTGGAAACACCATATATTTT. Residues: CASSLDGSSGNTIYF.

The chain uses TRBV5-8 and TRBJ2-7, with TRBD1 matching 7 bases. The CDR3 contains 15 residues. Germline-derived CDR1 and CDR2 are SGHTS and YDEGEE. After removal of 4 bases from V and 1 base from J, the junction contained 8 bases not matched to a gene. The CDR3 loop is CASSLQTGYSYEQYF. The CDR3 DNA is TGTGCCAGCAGCCTCCAGACAGGGTATTCCTACGAGCAGTACTTC.

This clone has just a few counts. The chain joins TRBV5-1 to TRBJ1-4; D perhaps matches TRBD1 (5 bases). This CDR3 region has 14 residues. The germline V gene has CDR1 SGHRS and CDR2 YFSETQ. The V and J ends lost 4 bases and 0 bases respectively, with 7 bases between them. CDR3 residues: CASSRTPTNEKLFF. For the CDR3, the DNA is TGCGCCAGCAGCCGGACACCAACTAATGAAAAACTGTTTTTT.

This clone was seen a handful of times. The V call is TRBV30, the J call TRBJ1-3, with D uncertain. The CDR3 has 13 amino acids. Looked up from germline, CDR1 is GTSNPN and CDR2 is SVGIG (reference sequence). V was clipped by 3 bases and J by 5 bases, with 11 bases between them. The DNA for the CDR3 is TGTGCCTGGAGCGAGGCCTCACGAAACACCATATATTTT. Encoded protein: CAWSEASRNTIYF.

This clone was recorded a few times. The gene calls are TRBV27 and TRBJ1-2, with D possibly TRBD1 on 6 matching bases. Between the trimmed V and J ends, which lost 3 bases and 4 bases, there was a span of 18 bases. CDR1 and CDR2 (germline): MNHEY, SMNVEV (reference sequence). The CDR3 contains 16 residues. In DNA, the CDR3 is TGTGCCAGCAGTTTCGTCAGGGGAAGTAGTTCCTATGGCTACACCTTC. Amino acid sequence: CASSFVRGSSSYGYTF.

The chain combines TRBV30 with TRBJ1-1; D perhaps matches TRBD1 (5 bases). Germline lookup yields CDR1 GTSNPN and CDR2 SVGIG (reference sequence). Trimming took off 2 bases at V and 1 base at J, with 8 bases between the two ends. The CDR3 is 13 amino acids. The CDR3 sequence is CAWSFQGNTEAFF. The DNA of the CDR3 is TGTGCCTGGAGTTTTCAGGGGAACACTGAAGCTTTCTTT. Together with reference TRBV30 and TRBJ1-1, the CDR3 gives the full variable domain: SQTIHQWPATLVQPVGSPLSLECTVEGTSNPNLYWYRQAAGRGLQLLFYSVGIGQISSEVPQNLSASRPQDRQFILSSKKLLLSDSGFYLCAWSFQGNTEAFFGQGTRLTVV.

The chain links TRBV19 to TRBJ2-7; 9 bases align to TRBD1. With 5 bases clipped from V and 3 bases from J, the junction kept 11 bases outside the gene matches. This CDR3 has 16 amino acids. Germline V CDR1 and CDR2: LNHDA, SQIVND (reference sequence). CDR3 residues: CASSALQGARSYEQYF. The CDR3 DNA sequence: TGTGCCAGTAGTGCCCTACAGGGGGCCCGGAGCTACGAGCAGTACTTC.

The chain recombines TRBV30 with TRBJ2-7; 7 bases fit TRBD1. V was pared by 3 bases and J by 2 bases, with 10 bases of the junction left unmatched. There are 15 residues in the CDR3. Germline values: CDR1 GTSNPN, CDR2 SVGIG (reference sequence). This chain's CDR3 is CAWREGRDRAYEQYF. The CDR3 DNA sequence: TGTGCCTGGAGAGAGGGCCGGGACAGAGCCTACGAGCAGTACTTC.

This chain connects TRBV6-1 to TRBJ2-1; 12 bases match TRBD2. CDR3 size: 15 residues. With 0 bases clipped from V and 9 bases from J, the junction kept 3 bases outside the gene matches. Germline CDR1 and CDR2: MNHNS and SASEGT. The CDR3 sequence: CASSEALAGGFEQFF. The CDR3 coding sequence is TGTGCCAGCAGTGAAGCACTAGCGGGGGGTTTTGAGCAGTTCTTC.

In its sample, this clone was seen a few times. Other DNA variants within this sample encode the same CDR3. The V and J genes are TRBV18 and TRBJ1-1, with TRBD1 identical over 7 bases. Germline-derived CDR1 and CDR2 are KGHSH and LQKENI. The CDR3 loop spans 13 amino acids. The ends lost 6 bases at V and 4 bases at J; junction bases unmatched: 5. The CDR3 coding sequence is TGTGCCAGCTCCCCCGACAGGGCCACTGAAGCTTTCTTT. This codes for CASSPDRATEAFF. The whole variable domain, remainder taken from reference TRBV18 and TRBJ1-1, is NAGVMQNPRHLVRRRGQEARLRCSPMKGHSHVYWYRQLPEEGLKFMVYLQKENIIDESGMPKERFSAEFPKEGPSILRIQQVVRGDSAAYFCASSPDRATEAFFGQGTRLTVV.

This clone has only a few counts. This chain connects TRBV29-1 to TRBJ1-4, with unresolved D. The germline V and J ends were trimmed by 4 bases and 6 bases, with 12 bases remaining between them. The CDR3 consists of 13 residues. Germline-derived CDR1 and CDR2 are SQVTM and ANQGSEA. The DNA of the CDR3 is TGCAGCGTTGGGCAGTATGGTGATGAAAAACTGTTTTTT. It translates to CSVGQYGDEKLFF.

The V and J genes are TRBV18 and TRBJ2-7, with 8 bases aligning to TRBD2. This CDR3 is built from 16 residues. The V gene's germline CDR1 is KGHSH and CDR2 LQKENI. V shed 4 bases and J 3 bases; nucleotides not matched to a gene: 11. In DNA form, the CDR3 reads TGTGCCAGCTCACAACCTAAGGCGGGAGGTGGCTACGAGCAGTACTTC. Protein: CASSQPKAGGGYEQYF.

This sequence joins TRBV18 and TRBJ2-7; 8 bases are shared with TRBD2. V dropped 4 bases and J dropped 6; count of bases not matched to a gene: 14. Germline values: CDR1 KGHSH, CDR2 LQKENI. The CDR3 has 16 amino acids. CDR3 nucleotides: TGTGCCAGCTCACAAGTCGTCGGGAGGGGCCTCGGCGAGCAGTACTTC. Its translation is CASSQVVGRGLGEQYF. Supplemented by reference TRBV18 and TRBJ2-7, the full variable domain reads NAGVMQNPRHLVRRRGQEARLRCSPMKGHSHVYWYRQLPEEGLKFMVYLQKENIIDESGMPKERFSAEFPKEGPSILRIQQVVRGDSAAYFCASSQVVGRGLGEQYFGPGTRLTVT.

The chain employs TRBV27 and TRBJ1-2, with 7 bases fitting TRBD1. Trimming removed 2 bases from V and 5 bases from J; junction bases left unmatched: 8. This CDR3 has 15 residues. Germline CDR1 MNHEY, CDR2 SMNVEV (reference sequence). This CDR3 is CASSLDSQGGYGYTF. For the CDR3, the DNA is TGTGCCAGCAGTTTAGATTCCCAGGGGGGATATGGCTACACCTTC.

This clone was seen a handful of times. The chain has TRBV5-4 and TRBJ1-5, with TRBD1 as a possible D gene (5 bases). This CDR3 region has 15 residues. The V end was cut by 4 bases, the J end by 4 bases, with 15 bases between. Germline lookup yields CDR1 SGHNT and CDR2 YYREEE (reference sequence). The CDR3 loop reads CASSADGGGNQPQHF. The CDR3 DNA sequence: TGTGCCAGCAGCGCTGACGGGGGAGGGAATCAGCCCCAGCATTTT.

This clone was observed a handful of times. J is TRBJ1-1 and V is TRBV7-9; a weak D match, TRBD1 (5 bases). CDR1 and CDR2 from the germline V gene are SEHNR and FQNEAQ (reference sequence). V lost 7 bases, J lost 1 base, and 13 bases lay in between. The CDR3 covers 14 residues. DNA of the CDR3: TGTGCCAGCATTCTCTCCGGGGGGAACACTGAAGCTTTCTTT. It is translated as CASILSGGNTEAFF.

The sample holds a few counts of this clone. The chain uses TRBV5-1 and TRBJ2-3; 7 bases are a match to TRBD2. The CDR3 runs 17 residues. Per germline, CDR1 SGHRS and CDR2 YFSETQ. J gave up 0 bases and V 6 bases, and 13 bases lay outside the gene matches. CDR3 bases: TGCGCCAGCACCCCAGGCGGGAGTTCCGAAAGCACAGATACGCAGTATTTT. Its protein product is CASTPGGSSESTDTQYF.

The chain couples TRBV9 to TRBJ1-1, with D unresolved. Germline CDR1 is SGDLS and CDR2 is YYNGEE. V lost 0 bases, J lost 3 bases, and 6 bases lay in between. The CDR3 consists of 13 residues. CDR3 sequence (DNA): TGTGCCAGCAGCGTAGTCGGGGACACTGAAGCTTTCTTT. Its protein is CASSVVGDTEAFF.

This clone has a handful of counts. The CDR3 bases are TGTGCCAGCAGCTTAGAGAGACAGCTCCACGAGCAGTACTTC. This translates into CASSLERQLHEQYF. The chain combines TRBV7-8 with TRBJ2-7; perhaps TRBD1 as D (5 bases). V was trimmed by 1 base and J by 5 bases, leaving 12 bases between them. This CDR3 is 14 amino acids long. CDR1 and CDR2 from the germline V gene are SGHVS and FQNEAQ.

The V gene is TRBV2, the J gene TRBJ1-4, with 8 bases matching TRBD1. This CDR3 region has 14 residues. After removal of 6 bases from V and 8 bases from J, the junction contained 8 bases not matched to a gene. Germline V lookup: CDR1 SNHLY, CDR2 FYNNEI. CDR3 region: CASRGTGLEEKLFF. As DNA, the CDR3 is TGTGCCAGCAGGGGGACAGGCCTAGAGGAAAAACTGTTTTTT.

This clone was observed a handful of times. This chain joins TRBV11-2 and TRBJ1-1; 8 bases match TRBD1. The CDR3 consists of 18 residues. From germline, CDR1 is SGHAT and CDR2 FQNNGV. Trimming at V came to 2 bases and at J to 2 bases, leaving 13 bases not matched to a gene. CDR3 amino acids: CASSLSVRQGFSNTEAFF. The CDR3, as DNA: TGTGCCAGCAGCTTAAGTGTGCGACAGGGGTTCAGTAACACTGAAGCTTTCTTT.

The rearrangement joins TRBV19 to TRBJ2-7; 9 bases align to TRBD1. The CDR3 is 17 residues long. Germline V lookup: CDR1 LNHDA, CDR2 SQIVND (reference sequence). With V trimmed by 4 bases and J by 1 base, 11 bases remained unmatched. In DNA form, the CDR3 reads TGTGCCAGTAGTAAACCACCCGGGACAGGGTTTTCCTACGAGCAGTACTTC. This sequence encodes CASSKPPGTGFSYEQYF.

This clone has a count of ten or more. As DNA, the CDR3 is TGTGCCAGCAGTGAATCAGGGTTCGGGGGCTACACCTTC. Protein: CASSESGFGGYTF. This chain uses TRBV25-1 with TRBJ1-2; possibly TRBD1 for D (5 bases). The CDR3 sequence is 13 residues long. V shed 1 base and J shed 8 bases, with 11 bases lying between them. The V gene's germline CDR1 is MGHDK and CDR2 SYGVNS.

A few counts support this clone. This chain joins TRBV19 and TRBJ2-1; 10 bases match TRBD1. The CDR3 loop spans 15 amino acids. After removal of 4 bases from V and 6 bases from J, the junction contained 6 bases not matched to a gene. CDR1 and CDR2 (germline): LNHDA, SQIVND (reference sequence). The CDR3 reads CASSKRGTGANEQFF. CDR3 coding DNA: TGTGCCAGTAGTAAGAGAGGGACAGGGGCCAATGAGCAGTTCTTC.

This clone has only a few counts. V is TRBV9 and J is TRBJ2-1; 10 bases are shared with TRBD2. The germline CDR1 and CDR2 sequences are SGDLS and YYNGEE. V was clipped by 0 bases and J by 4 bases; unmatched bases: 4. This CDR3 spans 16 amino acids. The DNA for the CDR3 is TGTGCCAGCAGCGTAGCTAGCGGGGGTCCTTACAATGAGCAGTTCTTC. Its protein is CASSVASGGPYNEQFF.

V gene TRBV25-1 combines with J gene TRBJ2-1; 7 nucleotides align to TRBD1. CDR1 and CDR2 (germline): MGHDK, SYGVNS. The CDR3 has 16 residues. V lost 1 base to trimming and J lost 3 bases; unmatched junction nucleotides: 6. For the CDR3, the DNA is TGTGCCAGCAGTGAATTAGGGCAGGGGGACTACAATGAGCAGTTCTTC. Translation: CASSELGQGDYNEQFF.

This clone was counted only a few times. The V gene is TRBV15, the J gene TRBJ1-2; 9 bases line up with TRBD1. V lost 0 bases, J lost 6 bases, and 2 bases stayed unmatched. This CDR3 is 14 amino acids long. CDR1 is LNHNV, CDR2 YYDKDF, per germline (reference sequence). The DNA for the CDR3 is TGTGCCACCAGCAGAGACACAGGGGGCGATGGCTACACCTTC. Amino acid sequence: CATSRDTGGDGYTF. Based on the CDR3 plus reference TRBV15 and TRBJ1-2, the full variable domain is DAMVIQNPRYQVTQFGKPVTLSCSQTLNHNVMYWYQQKSSQAPKLLFHYYDKDFNNEADTPDNFQSRRPNTSFCFLDIRSPGLGDTAMYLCATSRDTGGDGYTFGSGTRLTVV.

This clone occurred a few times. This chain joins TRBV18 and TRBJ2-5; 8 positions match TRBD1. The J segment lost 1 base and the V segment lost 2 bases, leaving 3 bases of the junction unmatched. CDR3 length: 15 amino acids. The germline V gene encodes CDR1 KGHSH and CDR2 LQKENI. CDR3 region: CASSPGTGFQETQYF. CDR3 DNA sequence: TGTGCCAGCTCACCAGGGACAGGTTTCCAAGAGACCCAGTACTTC.

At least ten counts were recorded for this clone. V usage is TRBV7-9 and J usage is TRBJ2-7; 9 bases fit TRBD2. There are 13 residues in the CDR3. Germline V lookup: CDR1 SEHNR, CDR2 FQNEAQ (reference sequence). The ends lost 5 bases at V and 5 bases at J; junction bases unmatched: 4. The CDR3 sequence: CASSPGLANEQYF. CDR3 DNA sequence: TGTGCCAGCAGCCCGGGACTAGCCAACGAGCAGTACTTC. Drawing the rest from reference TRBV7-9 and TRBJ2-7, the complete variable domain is DTGVSQNPRHKITKRGQNVTFRCDPISEHNRLYWYRQTLGQGPEFLTYFQNEAQLEKSRLLSDRFSAERPKGSFSTLEIQRTEQGDSAMYLCASSPGLANEQYFGPGTRLTVT.

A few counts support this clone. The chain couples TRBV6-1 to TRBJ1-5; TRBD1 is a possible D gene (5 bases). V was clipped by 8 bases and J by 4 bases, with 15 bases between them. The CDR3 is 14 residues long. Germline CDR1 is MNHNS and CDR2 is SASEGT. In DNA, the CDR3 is TGTGCCAGCGGGTCCGGGGGAAGAAATCAGCCCCAGCATTTT. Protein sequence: CASGSGGRNQPQHF.